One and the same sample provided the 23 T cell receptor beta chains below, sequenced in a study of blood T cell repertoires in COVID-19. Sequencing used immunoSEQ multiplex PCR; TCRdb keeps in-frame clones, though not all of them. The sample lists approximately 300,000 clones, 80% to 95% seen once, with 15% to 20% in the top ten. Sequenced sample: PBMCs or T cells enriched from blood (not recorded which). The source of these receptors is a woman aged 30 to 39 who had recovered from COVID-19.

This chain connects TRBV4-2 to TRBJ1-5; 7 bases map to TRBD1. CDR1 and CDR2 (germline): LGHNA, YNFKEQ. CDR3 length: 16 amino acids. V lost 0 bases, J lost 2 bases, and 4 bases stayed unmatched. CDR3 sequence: CASSQDSQGGNQPQHF. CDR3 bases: TGTGCCAGCAGCCAAGATAGCCAGGGGGGCAATCAGCCCCAGCATTTT.

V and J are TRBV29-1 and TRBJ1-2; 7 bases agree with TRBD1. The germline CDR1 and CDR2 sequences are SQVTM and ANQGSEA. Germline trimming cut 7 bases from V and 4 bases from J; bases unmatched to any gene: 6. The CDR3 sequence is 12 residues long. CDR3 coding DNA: TGCAGCGCCTGGGACAGCCCCTATGGCTACACCTTC. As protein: CSAWDSPYGYTF.

The CDR3 loop is CASYSDSSYGYTF. The CDR3 region has the DNA TGTGCCAGCTATTCGGACAGCTCCTATGGCTACACCTTC. This chain connects TRBV28 to TRBJ1-2; weak D call: TRBD1 (6 bases). Germline V gene lookup returns CDR1 MDHEN and CDR2 SYDVKM. The CDR3 has 13 amino acids. V was clipped by 8 bases and J by 4 bases, with 14 bases between them.

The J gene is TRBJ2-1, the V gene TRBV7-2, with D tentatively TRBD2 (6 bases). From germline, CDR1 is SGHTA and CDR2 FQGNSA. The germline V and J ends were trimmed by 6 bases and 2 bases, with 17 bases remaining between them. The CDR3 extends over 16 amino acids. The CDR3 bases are TGTGCCAGCAGGTACGACCGGGACTCGACCTACAATGAGCAGTTCTTC. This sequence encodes CASRYDRDSTYNEQFF. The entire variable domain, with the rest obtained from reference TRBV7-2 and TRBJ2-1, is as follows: GAGVSQSPSNKVTEKGKDVELRCDPISGHTALYWYRQSLGQGLEFLIYFQGNSAPDKSGLPSDRFSAERTGGSVSTLTIQRTQQEDSAVYLCASRYDRDSTYNEQFFGPGTRLTVL.

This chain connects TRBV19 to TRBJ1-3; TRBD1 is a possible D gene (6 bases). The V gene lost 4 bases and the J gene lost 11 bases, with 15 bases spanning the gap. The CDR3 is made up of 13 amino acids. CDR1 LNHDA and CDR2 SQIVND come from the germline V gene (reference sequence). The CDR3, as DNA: TGTGCCAGTAGTAGCGACAGGACCGGCGCCATATATTTT. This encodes CASSSDRTGAIYF.

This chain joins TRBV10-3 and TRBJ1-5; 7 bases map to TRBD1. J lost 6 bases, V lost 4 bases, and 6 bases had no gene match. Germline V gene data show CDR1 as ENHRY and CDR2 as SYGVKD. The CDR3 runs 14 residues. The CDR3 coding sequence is TGTGCCATCAGTGGGACAGGACAGAGTCAGCCCCAGCATTTT. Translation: CAISGTGQSQPQHF.

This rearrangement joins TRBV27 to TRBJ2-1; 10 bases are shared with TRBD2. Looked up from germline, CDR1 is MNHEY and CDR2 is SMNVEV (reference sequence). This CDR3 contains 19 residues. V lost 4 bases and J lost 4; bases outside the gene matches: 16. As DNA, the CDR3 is TGTGCCAGCAGTTCCTTATTTGTTCAGCGGGAGGGTACATACAATGAGCAGTTCTTC. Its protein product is CASSSLFVQREGTYNEQFF.

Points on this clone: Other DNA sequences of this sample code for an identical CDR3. The DNA for the CDR3 is TGTGCCAGCAGTTTTGACAGGGGCTACGAGCAGTACTTC. The encoded protein is CASSFDRGYEQYF. The rearrangement links TRBV12-3 or TRBV12-4 to TRBJ2-7; 8 nucleotides agree with TRBD1. The V segment lost 3 bases and the J segment 3 bases; nucleotides outside the gene matches: 1. This CDR3 comprises 13 residues.

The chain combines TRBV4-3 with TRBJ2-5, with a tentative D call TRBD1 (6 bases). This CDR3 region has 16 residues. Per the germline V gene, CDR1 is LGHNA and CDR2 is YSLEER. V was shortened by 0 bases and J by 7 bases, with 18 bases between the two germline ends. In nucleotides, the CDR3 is TGCGCCAGCAGCCAAGAGGCAGGGGTGGCGGTAGGGACCCAGTACTTC. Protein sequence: CASSQEAGVAVGTQYF.

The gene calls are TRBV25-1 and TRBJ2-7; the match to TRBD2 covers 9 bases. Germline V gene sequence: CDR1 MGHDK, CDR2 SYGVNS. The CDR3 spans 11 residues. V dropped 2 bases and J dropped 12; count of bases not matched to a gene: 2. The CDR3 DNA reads TGTGCCAGCAGTGAACTAGCGGGGTGGTACTTC. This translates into CASSELAGWYF.

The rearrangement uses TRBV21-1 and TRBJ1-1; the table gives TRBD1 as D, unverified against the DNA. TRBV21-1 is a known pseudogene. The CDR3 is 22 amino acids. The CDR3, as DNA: TGTGCCAGCAGCAAAGCTTCGAGCGAGAAACCCCGGGACAGGGGCGAGGGCACTGAAGCTTTCTTT. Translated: CASSKASSEKPRDRGEGTEAFF.

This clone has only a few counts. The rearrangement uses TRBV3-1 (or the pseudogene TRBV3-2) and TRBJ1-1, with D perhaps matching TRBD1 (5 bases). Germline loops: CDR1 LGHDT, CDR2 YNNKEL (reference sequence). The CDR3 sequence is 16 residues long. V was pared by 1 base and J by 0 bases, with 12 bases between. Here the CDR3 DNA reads TGTGCCAGCAGCCAAGGGCTGGGGGGAGTGAACACTGAAGCTTTCTTT. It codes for CASSQGLGGVNTEAFF.

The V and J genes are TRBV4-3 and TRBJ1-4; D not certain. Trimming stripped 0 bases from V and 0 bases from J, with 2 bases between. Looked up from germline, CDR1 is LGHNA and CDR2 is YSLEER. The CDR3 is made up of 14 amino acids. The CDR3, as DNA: TGCGCCAGCAGCCAAGACGCAACTAATGAAAAACTGTTTTTT. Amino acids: CASSQDATNEKLFF.

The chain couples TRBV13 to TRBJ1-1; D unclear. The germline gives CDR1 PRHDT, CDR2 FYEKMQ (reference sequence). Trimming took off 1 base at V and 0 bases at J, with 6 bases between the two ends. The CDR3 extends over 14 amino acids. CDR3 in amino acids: CASSLVHMNTEAFF. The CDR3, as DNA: TGTGCCAGCAGCTTAGTACACATGAACACTGAAGCTTTCTTT.

CDR3 residues: CASSQVNGAQPQHF. In nucleotides, the CDR3 is TGCGCCAGCAGCCAAGTGAATGGGGCCCAGCCCCAGCATTTT. This sequence joins TRBV4-1 and TRBJ1-5, with a possible D match to TRBD1 (5 bases). Trimming took 1 base from V and 7 from J, leaving 11 bases between them. Germline CDR1 and CDR2: MGHRA and YSYEKL. The CDR3 covers 14 residues.

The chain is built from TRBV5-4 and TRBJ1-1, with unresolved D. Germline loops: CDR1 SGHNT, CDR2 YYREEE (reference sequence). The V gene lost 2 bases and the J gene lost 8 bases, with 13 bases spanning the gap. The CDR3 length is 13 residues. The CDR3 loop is CASSFTPAAEAFF. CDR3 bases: TGTGCCAGCAGCTTTACTCCCGCGGCCGAAGCTTTCTTT.

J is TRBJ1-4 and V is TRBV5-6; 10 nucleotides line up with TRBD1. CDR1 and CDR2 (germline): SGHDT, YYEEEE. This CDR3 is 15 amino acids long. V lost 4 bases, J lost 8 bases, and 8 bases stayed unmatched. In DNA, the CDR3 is TGTGCCAGCAGCGCGGGACAGGGGAGAAGGGAAAAACTGTTTTTT. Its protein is CASSAGQGRREKLFF.

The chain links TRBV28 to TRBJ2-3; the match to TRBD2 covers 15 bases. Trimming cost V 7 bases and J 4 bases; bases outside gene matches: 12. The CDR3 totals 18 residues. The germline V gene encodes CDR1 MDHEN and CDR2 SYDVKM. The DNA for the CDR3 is TGTGCCAGCACACTCTCCAGGACTAGCGGGAGGGCCTCAGATACGCAGTATTTT. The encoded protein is CASTLSRTSGRASDTQYF.

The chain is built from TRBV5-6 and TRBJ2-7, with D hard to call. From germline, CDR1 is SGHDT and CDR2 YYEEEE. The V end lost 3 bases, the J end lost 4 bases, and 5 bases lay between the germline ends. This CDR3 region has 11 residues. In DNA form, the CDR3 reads TGTGCCAGCAGCTCCCTTTACGAGCAGTACTTC. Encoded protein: CASSSLYEQYF.

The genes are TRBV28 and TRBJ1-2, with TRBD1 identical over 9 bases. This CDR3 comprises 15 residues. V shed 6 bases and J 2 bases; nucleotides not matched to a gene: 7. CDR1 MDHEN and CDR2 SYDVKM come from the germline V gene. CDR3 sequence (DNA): TGTGCCAGCAGGACTACAGGGGGCGCCAACTATGGCTACACCTTC. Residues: CASRTTGGANYGYTF.

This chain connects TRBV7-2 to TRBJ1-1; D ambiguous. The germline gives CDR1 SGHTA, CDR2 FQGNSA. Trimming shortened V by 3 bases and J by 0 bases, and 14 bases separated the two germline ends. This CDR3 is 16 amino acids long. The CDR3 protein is CASSFMRVPLNTEAFF. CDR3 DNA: TGTGCCAGCAGCTTTATGCGGGTACCACTGAACACTGAAGCTTTCTTT.

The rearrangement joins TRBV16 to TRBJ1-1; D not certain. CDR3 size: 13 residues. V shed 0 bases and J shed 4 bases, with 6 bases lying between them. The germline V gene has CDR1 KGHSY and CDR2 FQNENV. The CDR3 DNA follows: TGTGCCAGCAGCCAATCCGAGGCCACTGAAGCTTTCTTT. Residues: CASSQSEATEAFF.

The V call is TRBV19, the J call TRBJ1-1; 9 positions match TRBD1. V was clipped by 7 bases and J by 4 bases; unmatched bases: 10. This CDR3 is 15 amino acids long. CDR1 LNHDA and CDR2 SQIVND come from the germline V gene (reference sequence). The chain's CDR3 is CASTLGTGLATEAFF. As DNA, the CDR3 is TGTGCCAGTACTCTTGGGACAGGGTTGGCCACTGAAGCTTTCTTT.